This TCR beta chain was found in a study of shared clonotypes between healthy human individuals. Assay used: immunoSEQ multiplex PCR; TCRdb lists only in-frame clones, some missing. The repertoire consists of millions of clones, with approximately 93% occurring once and the leading ten covering 0.35% to 0.45%. Germline V lookup: CDR1 LNHDA, CDR2 SQIVND (reference sequence). The CDR3 length is 15 residues. The V and J ends lost 4 bases and 2 bases, in that order; junction bases with no gene match: 4. Concerning this clone: Other DNA sequences within the sample encode an identical CDR3.

Sequenced: naive CD4+ T cells from PBMCs. As for subset: CD45RA+ positively selected. The sequence was collected from a man between 18 and 35 years old in good health. Some clones in this sample may be carry-over from other donors' samples. The chain is built from TRBV19 and TRBJ1-5, with 8 bases that match TRBD1. The CDR3 DNA reads TGTGCCAGTAGTACAACAGGGGGTGGCAATCAGCCCCAGCATTTT. Translated, it gives CASSTTGGGNQPQHF.